What follows is one TCR beta chain and its context. No antigen is known for it. No base quality information exists; no much larger clone differs at one position. In total, just over 650 healthy bone marrow donors made up the cohort. At the time of sampling, every cohort member was nominally healthy, though immune exposures that went unrecorded were likely present. The donor was CMV seropositive and was included in the group of 270 or so seropositive cohort members. Each donor provided a peripheral blood sample, and peripheral blood mononuclear cells were used for TCR beta sequencing. The Qiagen DNeasy Blood Extraction Kit was used to extract genomic DNA from the blood cell samples. V is reduced by 0 bases and J by 0 bases, leaving a spacing of 6 bases between them. Spanning cysteine to phenylalanine, the CDR3 consists of 15 amino acids. Just CDR3 DNA is preserved here, 45 bases in frame from base 1. Sequences GTSNPN (CDR1) and SVGIG (CDR2) are obtained from the germline V gene (reference sequence).

This entry is derived from a study of cytomegalovirus exposure and HLA in healthy donors (dated by TCRdb to the late 2010s). About the full investigation: An earlier analysis of 587 of the donors reported about 300 Gb of sequence data and 95 million to 130 million unique TCR beta sequences obtained from some 170 million T cells. An early release covering some 640 HLA-typed donors comprised about 320 gigabases of sequencing data and around 80 million unique TCR sequences. Of the roughly 400 genotyped donors, 81% were placed in the genetic ancestry cluster associated with self-reported Caucasian donors. The study aimed to test whether signatures of past pathogen exposure could be identified by cataloging public T cell receptors. The study used immunosequencing to profile the T cell repertoires of 600 to 850 subjects and linked those repertoires to cytomegalovirus serostatus. In addition to the first cohort of approximately 650 subjects, a separate validation cohort of 120 different subjects was used. To predict cytomegalovirus infection status, the study combined high-throughput TCR immunosequencing, statistical association of individual TCRs with disease status, and machine learning. A later analysis re-examined previously published TCR beta repertoires from just over 650 donors and added high-resolution HLA genotyping to investigate patterns of TCR occurrence. The later analysis used no new phenotypic data to find candidate immune exposures, relying instead on TCR beta sequences and their occurrence across donors. An earlier analysis of fewer than 750 of the donors used high-throughput TCR beta sequencing to judge whether each TCR beta V gene segment behaved as functional or pseudogenic. Donor age, sex, ethnicity and CMV serostatus were compiled alongside the repertoire data. Genome-wide SNP genotypes for about 65% of the 666 donors were used in a later genetic analysis, which treated that subset as a discovery cohort. All discovery cohort repertoires had been generated on a single sequencing platform. Both class I and class II loci were covered by HLA typing, at four-digit resolution. The number of typed donors differed by locus: 629-630 for A, B, C, DRB1 and DQB1; roughly 510 for DQA1; over 600 for DPA1; and 450 to 480 for DPB1. Because of strong linkage in the cohort, roughly five DR-DQ haplotypes were treated as single units for association and clustering. Among approximately 370 genotyped donors of the cohort, an average of around 250,000 unique TCR beta nucleotide sequences was sequenced per donor, of which roughly 18% were non-productive. Study-wide findings and limitations: Compared with equally common non-associated chains, HLA-associated TCR beta chains in a later analysis were more clonally expanded and had lower generation probabilities. Several of the top co-occurrence clusters appeared to be linked to parvovirus B19, influenza, CMV and Epstein-Barr virus, according to a later analysis. In a later analysis, most CMV-associated TCR beta chains were found to appear HLA-restricted, with HLA associations seemingly driven largely by CMV exposure. V-gene and J-gene trimming of TCR beta chains was associated with a missense DCLRE1C variant in a later genetic analysis, and the association was replicated in an independent cohort. The sequencing pipeline was judged likely to have produced a cluster of highly shared sequence variants as a technical artifact. The classifier was reported to diagnose cytomegalovirus status with high specificity and sensitivity in both the original and validation cohorts. In an earlier analysis of some 500 of the donors, most TCR beta V segments were observed in productive rearrangements about 87% or about 30% of the time, broadly matching IMGT annotations. The authors suggested that the approach could potentially be extended to other disease states and immunological phenotypes. While some public TCRs were present in many individuals, most TCR sequences turned up only very rarely across donors. Because HLA typing was missing for some donors at each locus, association tests included only the typed subset. Immune exposure information for the cohort was limited to CMV serostatus. In the study, around 150 TCR beta chains were listed as associated with cytomegalovirus. Because counts were too low, about 18 rarely observed V segments, including chromosome 9 orphons, were excluded from the earlier analysis of fewer than 650 of the donors. In this cohort, only TCR beta chains were sequenced, and detectable features were limited by the absence of alpha or paired-chain data. The 87-base-pair reads could not distinguish some IMGT-functional V segments, including TRBV6-2 and TRBV6-3, so those segments were excluded. Roughly uniform sequencing depth across donors was assumed in presence/absence analyses, although this assumption may not hold. A further reported finding was that TCR beta sequences accurately predicted the HLA-A and HLA-B alleles for most subjects in the first cohort. Assigning TCR associations to individual alleles was difficult when HLA alleles, especially DR and DQ, strongly co-occurred. In a later analysis, 16,951 TCR beta sequences were associated with specific HLA alleles at a false discovery rate of 0.05. A later genetic analysis reported fewer N-insertions in productive TCRs among donors in an Asian-associated ancestry cluster than the approximately 670-donor mean. Linkage disequilibrium might explain the correlated functional status among segregating V segments, but an unknown experimental factor could not be excluded. In vitro tests confirmed that a few of the cytomegalovirus-associated TCR beta chains recognize cytomegalovirus antigens. A later analysis found that TCR association rates varied across HLA loci, with DRB1 alleles showing the most associated TCRs and HLA-C alleles the fewest.

Preparation of the library involved the immunoSEQ multiplex PCR assay. The multiplex PCR relied on a mix of 60 forward primers for TCR Vbeta segments and 13 reverse primers for TCR Jbeta segments. The CDR3 region of rearranged TCR beta genes was amplified from genomic DNA by a multiplex PCR assay. The Illumina HiSeq System was used to sequence the amplified TCR beta libraries as 87-base-pair reads. Regarding the original processing steps: Across the 700 or so repertoires, a later analysis counted 78 million or so unique TCR beta chains, 9.5 million to 12 million of which were shared by at least two donors. A nearest-neighbor algorithm error-corrected the raw reads and collapsed the reads into unique sequences, merging closely related sequences to remove PCR and sequencing errors. CDR3 sequences were aligned to IMGT reference sequences to assign V, D and J gene segments. For a sequence to be retained, a match of at least six nucleotides was required to both a V gene segment and a J gene segment. A rearrangement counted as productive if the CDR3 had no stop codons and remained in frame with V and J, and every other rearrangement counted as non-productive. CDR3 was defined by IMGT convention, running from the second conserved V-encoded cysteine to the conserved J-encoded phenylalanine. The earlier analysis of approximately 500 of the donors excluded sequences that lacked an unambiguous match to a single V gene segment. An earlier analysis of several hundred of the donors called V segments functional above 56.7% productive rearrangements and segregating when the between-donor standard deviation exceeded 5%. A statistical classification framework was built for diagnosing cytomegalovirus status from the catalog of TCR beta chain sequences. In a later analysis, V and J genes were assigned by comparing TCR nucleotide sequences against IMGT/GENE-DB human TR gene sequences. The TCRdist pipeline was used in a later analysis to assign CDR3 sequences and most-parsimonious VDJ recombination scenarios. In a later analysis, each TCR beta chain was defined by its CDR3 amino acid sequence together with its V-gene family, and reads without a unique V-gene family were excluded. As a way to deal with suspected cross-contamination and a sequencing artifact, a later analysis dropped nearly 600 nucleotide sequences that were highly shared and had low generation probability. In a later analysis, a clonal expansion index for each public chain was calculated from normalized within-repertoire ranks of inferred template counts. Generation probabilities in a later analysis came from a VDJ recombination model fitted to out-of-frame rearrangements, and those results were checked against IGoR. In a later analysis, hypergeometric tests were used to score TCR-TCR, TCR-HLA and TCR-CMV co-occurrence, with a repertoire-size bias correction applied to TCR pairs. A later analysis estimated false discovery rates by permuting HLA or CMV assignments 20 times. In a later analysis, co-occurring TCRs were grouped with DBSCAN, and TCRdist sequence similarity was added when clustering was performed within HLA-allele-positive subsets. Co-occurrence clustering excluded repertoires with fewer than 30,000 or more than 120,000 public chains, plus five with anomalous nucleotide sharing. TCRdb carries this immuneACCESS record with in-frame sequences only. Its versions omit some clonotypes, under half of them owing to an unresolved V gene in the studies checked, with the rest unexplained. V and J calls and clone size are as listed in that table; D and trimming were resolved from the DNA. Here the sample has about 190,000 clones; around four fifths occur a single time. The ten largest clonotypes hold roughly 10% of the sample.

The source material was PBMCs. The receptor comes from a woman between 45 and 65 years old in good health and CMV-seropositive. This chain is built from TRBV30 and TRBJ2-6, with no D gene named confidently. Here the CDR3 is given as CAWSVRGSGANVLTF. The nucleotides read TGTGCCTGGAGTGTGAGAGGCTCTGGGGCCAACGTCCTGACTTTC.